This T cell receptor beta chain derives from a study of OX40 agonist ivuxolimab in advanced cancers. On the study more broadly: Participants, approximately 83% male, averaged approximately 56 years of age, ranging from 23 to 79. Study observations and caveats: Researchers report that CD8+ T cells had, on average, more expanded clones than CD4+. At doses 0.1 to 3.0 mg/kg, CD4+ and CD8+ clones expanded.

A remark on this clone: The antigen is unknown.

Using immunoSEQ multiplex PCR, the repertoire was profiled, and TCRdb retains in-frame clones only, with some absent. The repertoire holds roughly 50,000 clones, with approximately 80% as singletons. There are 15 residues in the CDR3. Looked up from germline, CDR1 is GTSNPN and CDR2 is SVGIG (reference sequence). The V gene end was trimmed by 7 bases and the J gene end by 9 bases; junction bases not matched to a gene: 14. The clonotype originates from an adult with an advanced solid tumor such as melanoma, head and neck, liver or kidney cancer. The sequences come from CD4+ or CD8+ T cells sorted from blood, collected in a trial of the OX40 agonist ivuxolimab. This chain links TRBV30 with TRBJ2-2, with 10 nucleotides matching TRBD2. CDR3 DNA sequence: TGTGCCTTCCTAATAGCGGGAGGTTATCAATGGGAGCTGTTTTTT. Translating it yields CAFLIAGGYQWELFF.